This T cell receptor beta chain appears in the sequencing data of a study of control samples from healthy donors and cancer patients. Germline V gene data show CDR1 as MNHEY and CDR2 as SVGAGI. The CDR3 sequence is 14 residues long. Trimming stripped 0 bases from V and 6 bases from J, with 11 bases between. The table came from immunoSEQ multiplex PCR; TCRdb's copy has only in-frame clones and leaves some out. The table records 110,000 to 150,000 clones, roughly nine tenths of them present only once. This clone was recorded only once. Specimen: blood. The receptor was derived from a man aged 25 to 40 in good health. V gene TRBV6-5 combines with J gene TRBJ1-2; no clear D. CDR3 sequence (DNA): TGTGCCAGCAGTTACTCGACGGGGTACGATGGCTACACCTTC. Translation: CASSYSTGYDGYTF.